The table lists the clone carrying this TCR beta chain with a count of one. Its antigen remains unknown. CDR3 size: 11 residues. Trimming removed 3 bases from V and 13 bases from J, with 12 bases in between. Per the germline V gene, CDR1 is SQVTM and CDR2 is ANQGSEA. TCRdb keeps only in-frame clones here, not all; method: immunoSEQ multiplex PCR. Counted here are around 130,000 clones, around nine tenths occurring once; the ten biggest clones make up roughly 3%. The data derive from a study of T cell responses to AZD1222 COVID-19 vaccine. Overall study findings and caveats: The span of vaccine-associated CD4 TCRs extended across spike, with dominance at 160-218 and 743-854. Mostly white British, mostly female donors; authors suggested clonal diversity may be underestimated.

The TCR comes from an adult in good health. This sequence joins TRBV29-1 and TRBJ2-2, with a tentative D call TRBD2 (5 bases). The specimen was peripheral blood, collected on day 0 of AZD1222 vaccination. For the CDR3, the DNA is TGCAGCGTTGAGTCCGGGGAGTTGCTGTTTTTT. This encodes CSVESGELLFF.